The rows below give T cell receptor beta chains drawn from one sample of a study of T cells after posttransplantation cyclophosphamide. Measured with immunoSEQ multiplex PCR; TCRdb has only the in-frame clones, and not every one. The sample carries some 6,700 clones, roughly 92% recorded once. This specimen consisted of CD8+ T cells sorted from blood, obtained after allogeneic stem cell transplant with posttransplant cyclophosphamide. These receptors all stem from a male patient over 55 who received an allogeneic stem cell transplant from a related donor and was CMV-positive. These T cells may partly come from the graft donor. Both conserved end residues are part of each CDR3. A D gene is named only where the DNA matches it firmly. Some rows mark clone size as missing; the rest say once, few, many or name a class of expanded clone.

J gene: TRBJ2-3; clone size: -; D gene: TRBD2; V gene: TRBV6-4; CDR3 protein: CASSATGGAGTDTQYF; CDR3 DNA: TGTGCCAGCAGTGCCACCGGGGGGGCCGGCACAGATACGCAGTATTTT
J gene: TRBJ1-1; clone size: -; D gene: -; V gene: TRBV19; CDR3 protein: CASSIGPGVDTEAFF; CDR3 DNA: TGTGCCAGTAGTATAGGTCCGGGTGTGGACACTGAAGCTTTCTTT
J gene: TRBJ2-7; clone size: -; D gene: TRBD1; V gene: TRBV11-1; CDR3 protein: CASSLSSGNRGSYEQYF; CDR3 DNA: TGTGCCAGCAGCTTATCATCCGGGAACAGGGGCTCCTACGAGCAGTACTTC
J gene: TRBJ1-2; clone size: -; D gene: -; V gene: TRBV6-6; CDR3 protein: CASTLQGDGYTF; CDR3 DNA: TGTGCCAGCACCTTGCAGGGCGATGGCTACACCTTC
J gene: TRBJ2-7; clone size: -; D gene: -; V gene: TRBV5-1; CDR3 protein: CASSSTTGYEQYF; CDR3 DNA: TGCGCCAGCAGCTCGACGACAGGCTACGAGCAGTACTTC
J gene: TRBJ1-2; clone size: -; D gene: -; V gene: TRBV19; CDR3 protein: CASTPGGNYGYTF; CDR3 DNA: TGTGCCAGTACCCCAGGAGGGAACTATGGCTACACCTTC
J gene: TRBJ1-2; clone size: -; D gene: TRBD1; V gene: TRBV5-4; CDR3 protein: CASSSGTVGYTF; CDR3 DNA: TGTGCCAGCAGCTCGGGGACAGTTGGCTACACCTTC
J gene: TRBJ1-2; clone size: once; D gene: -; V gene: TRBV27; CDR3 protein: CASSSKGDKIYGYTF; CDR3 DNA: TGTGCCAGCAGTTCTAAAGGGGACAAGATCTATGGCTACACCTTC
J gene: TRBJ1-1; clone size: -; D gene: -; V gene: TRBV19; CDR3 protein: CASSIRENTEAFF; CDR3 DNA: TGTGCCAGTAGTATCAGGGAGAACACTGAAGCTTTCTTT
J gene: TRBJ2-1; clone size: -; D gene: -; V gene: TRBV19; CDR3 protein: CASSIGGGLTYNEQFF; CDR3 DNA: TGTGCCAGTAGTATAGGGGGGGGCCTAACGTACAATGAGCAGTTCTTC
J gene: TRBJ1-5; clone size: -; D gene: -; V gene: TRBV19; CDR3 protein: CATSQPFGNQPQHF; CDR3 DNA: TGTGCCACCTCACAGCCCTTCGGTAATCAGCCCCAGCATTTT
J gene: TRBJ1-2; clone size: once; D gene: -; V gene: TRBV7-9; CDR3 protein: CASSLGGGEGYGYTF; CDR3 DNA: TGTGCCAGCAGTTTGGGAGGGGGAGAAGGATATGGCTACACCTTC
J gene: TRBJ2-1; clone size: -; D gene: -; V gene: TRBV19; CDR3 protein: CASSLTGGDNEQFF; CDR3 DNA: TGTGCCAGTAGCCTAACAGGGGGGGACAATGAGCAGTTCTTC
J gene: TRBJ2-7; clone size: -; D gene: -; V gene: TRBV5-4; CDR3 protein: CASSNTGSGSGEQYF; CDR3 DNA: TGTGCCAGCAGCAATACAGGGTCAGGGTCAGGCGAGCAGTACTTC
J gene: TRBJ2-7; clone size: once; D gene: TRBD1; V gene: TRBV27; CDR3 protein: CASSPGTGYEQYF; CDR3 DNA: TGTGCCAGCAGTCCCGGGACAGGGTACGAGCAGTACTTC
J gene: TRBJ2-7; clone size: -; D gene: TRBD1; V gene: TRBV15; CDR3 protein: CATSHRTGEVWYF; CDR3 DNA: TGTGCCACCAGCCACCGGACAGGGGAGGTTTGGTACTTC
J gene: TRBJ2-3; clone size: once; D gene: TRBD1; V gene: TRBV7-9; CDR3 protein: CASSSRTGARTDTQYF; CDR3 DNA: TGTGCCAGCAGCAGCCGGACAGGGGCGCGCACAGATACGCAGTATTTT
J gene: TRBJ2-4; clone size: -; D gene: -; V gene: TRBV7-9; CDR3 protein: CASSSVRDIQYF; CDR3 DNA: TGTGCCAGCAGCTCCGTTCGAGACATTCAGTACTTC
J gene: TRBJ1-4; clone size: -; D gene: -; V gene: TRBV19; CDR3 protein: CASSTRGITNEKLFF; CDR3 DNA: TGTGCCAGTAGTACACGGGGGATTACTAATGAAAAACTGTTTTTT
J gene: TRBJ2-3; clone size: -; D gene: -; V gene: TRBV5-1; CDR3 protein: CASSYTSFNEGTQYF; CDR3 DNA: TGCGCCAGCAGCTATACTAGCTTCAACGAGGGTACGCAGTATTTT
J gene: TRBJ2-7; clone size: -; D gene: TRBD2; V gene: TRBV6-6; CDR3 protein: CASSQTSAHYEQYF; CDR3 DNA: TGTGCCAGCAGTCAAACTAGCGCCCACTACGAGCAGTACTTC
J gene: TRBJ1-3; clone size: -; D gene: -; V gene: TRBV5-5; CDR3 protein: CASSLGPEGSGNTIYF; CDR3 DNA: TGTGCCAGCAGCCTAGGCCCCGAGGGCTCTGGAAACACCATATATTTT
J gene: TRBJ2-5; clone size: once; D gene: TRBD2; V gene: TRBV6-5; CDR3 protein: CASRLGTILQETQYF; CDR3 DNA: TGTGCCAGCAGGCTCGGGACTATCCTACAAGAGACCCAGTACTTC
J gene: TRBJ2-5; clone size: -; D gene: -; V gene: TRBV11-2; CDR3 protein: CASSPSPKPRTQYF; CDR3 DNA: TGTGCCAGCAGCCCATCTCCGAAACCCAGGACCCAGTACTTC
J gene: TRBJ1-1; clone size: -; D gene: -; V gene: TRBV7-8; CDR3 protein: CASSLASLKRITEAFF; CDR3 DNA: TGTGCCAGCAGCTTAGCCAGTTTGAAACGCATCACTGAAGCTTTCTTT
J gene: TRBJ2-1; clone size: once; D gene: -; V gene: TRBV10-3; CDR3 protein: CAISEITSTPEGGEQFF; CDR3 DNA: TGTGCCATCAGTGAAATTACATCGACTCCCGAGGGCGGTGAGCAGTTCTTC
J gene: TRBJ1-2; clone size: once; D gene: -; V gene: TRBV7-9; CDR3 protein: CASSLATASNYGYTF; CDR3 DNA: TGTGCCAGCAGCTTAGCCACAGCTTCTAACTATGGCTACACCTTC
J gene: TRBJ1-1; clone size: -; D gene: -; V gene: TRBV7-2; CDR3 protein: CASTSGGGTEAFF; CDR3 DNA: TGTGCCAGCACCTCGGGGGGGGGAACTGAAGCTTTCTTT
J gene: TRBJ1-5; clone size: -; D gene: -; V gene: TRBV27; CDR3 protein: CASSLVRAQPQHF; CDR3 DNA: TGTGCCAGCAGTTTAGTCAGGGCTCAGCCCCAGCATTTT
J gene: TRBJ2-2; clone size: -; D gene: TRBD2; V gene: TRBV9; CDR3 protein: CASSVSGDTGELFF; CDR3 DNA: TGTGCCAGCAGCGTAAGCGGGGACACCGGGGAGCTGTTTTTT
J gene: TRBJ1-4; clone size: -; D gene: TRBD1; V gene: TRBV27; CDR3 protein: CASSLGTGLEKLFF; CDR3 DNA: TGTGCCAGCAGTTTAGGGACAGGTCTTGAAAAACTGTTTTTT
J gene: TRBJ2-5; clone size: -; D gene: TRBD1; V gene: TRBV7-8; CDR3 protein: CASSTWDRKETQYF; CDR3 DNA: TGTGCCAGCAGCACCTGGGACAGAAAAGAGACCCAGTACTTC
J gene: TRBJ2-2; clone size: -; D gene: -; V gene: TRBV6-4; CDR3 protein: CASSPSETGELFF; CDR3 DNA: TGTGCCAGCAGCCCCTCGGAGACCGGGGAGCTGTTTTTT
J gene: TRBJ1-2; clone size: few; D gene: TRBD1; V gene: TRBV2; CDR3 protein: CAGYTGALNYGYTF; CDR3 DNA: TGTGCCGGGTACACAGGGGCCCTTAACTATGGCTACACCTTC
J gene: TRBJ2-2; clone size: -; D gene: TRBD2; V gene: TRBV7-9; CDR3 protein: CASSTLAGGDANTGELFF; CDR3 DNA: TGTGCCAGCAGCACACTAGCGGGGGGAGACGCGAACACCGGGGAGCTGTTTTTT
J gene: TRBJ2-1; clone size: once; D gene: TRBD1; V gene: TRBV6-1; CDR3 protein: CASSRTGGSYNEQFF; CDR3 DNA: TGTGCCAGCAGTCGGACAGGGGGCTCCTACAATGAGCAGTTCTTC
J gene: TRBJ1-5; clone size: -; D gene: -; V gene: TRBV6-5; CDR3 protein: CASSYSRGSNQPQHF; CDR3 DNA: TGTGCCAGCAGTTATTCTCGGGGTTCCAATCAGCCCCAGCATTTT
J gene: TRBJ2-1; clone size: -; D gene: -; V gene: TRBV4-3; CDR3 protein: CASSQEVSSYNEQFF; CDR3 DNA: TGCGCCAGCAGCCAAGAGGTTAGCTCCTACAATGAGCAGTTCTTC
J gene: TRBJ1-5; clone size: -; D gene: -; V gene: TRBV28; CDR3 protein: CASTTHGGREEPQHF; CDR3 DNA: TGTGCCAGCACCACCCACGGGGGTCGGGAGGAGCCCCAGCATTTT
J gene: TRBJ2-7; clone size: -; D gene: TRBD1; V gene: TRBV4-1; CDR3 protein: CASSQVQGKEQYF; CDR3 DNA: TGCGCCAGCAGCCAAGTACAGGGGAAAGAGCAGTACTTC
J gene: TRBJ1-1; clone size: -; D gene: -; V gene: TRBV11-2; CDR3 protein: CASSLDQGLNTEAFF; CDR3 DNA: TGTGCCAGCAGCTTAGATCAGGGATTGAACACTGAAGCTTTCTTT
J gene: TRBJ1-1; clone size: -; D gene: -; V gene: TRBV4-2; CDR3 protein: CASSQASLANTEAFF; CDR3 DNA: TGTGCCAGCAGCCAAGCAAGCCTAGCGAACACTGAAGCTTTCTTT
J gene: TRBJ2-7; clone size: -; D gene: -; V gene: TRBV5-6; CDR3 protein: CASSRLPTGDYEQYF; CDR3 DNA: TGTGCCAGCAGCCGCCTCCCAACGGGAGACTACGAGCAGTACTTC
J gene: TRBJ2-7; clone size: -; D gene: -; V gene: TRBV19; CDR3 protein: CASSASPRSSYEQYF; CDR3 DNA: TGTGCCAGTAGTGCTTCCCCGAGGAGCTCCTACGAGCAGTACTTC
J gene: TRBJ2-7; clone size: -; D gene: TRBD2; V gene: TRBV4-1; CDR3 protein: CASSQESGGKNYEQYF; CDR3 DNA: TGCGCCAGCAGCCAAGAGAGCGGGGGGAAGAACTACGAGCAGTACTTC
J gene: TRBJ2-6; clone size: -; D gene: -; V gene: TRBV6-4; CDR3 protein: CASSDSSSGANVLTF; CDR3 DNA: TGTGCCAGCAGTGACTCGAGCTCTGGGGCCAACGTCCTGACTTTC
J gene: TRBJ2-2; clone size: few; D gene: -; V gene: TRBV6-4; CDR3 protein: CASSEGDTGELFF; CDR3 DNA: TGTGCCAGCAGTGAAGGGGACACCGGGGAGCTGTTTTTT
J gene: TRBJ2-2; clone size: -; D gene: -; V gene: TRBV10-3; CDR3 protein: CAISESGLNTGELFF; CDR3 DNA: TGTGCCATCAGTGAGTCGGGCCTCAACACCGGGGAGCTGTTTTTT